A single sample is the source of the 10 T cell receptor beta chains below, sequenced in a study of shared clonotypes between healthy human individuals (TCRdb year 2020). The protocol used for the library was the immunoSEQ multiplex PCR assay. The table was pulled from immuneACCESS by TCRdb, which kept in-frame rearrangements only. Such tables lose some clones; where checked, under half of the loss comes from unresolved V genes, and the rest has no known cause. The sample records more than 1,200,000 clones, approximately 98.5% of which are singletons. Over 0.3% of the sample is in the top ten clones. The sample was naive CD4+ T cells sorted from blood. The sample's cell subset or site label, decoded: CD45RA+ positively selected. Receptor source: a man in his thirties or forties in good health.

V and J are TRBV30 and TRBJ2-7; D is uncertain. This CDR3 contains 13 residues. Trimming pared 0 bases from V and 2 bases from J, leaving 8 bases between. The germline V gene has CDR1 GTSNPN and CDR2 SVGIG (reference sequence). CDR3 region: CAWSVLGTYEQYF. The CDR3 coding sequence is TGTGCCTGGAGTGTACTGGGAACCTACGAGCAGTACTTC.

This clone was observed once. The rearrangement links TRBV6-5 to TRBJ2-7, with D possibly being TRBD1 (6 bases). With 7 bases removed from V and 2 bases from J, the gap between germline ends came to 12 bases. The CDR3 consists of 13 residues. The V gene's germline CDR1 is MNHEY and CDR2 SVGAGI. In DNA form, the CDR3 reads TGTGCCAGCAATAAAGCAGGGGCCTACGAGCAGTACTTC. As protein: CASNKAGAYEQYF.

J is TRBJ1-3 and V is TRBV18; D gene ambiguous. The germline V gene encodes CDR1 KGHSH and CDR2 LQKENI. The CDR3 has 14 residues. V lost 5 bases to trimming and J lost 0 bases, with 8 bases between them. The CDR3 sequence is CASSRSSSGNTIYF. The CDR3 region has the DNA TGTGCCAGCTCAAGGTCGAGCTCTGGAAACACCATATATTTT. Using reference TRBV18 and TRBJ1-3 for the parts outside the CDR3, the full variable domain is NAGVMQNPRHLVRRRGQEARLRCSPMKGHSHVYWYRQLPEEGLKFMVYLQKENIIDESGMPKERFSAEFPKEGPSILRIQQVVRGDSAAYFCASSRSSSGNTIYFGEGSWLTVV.

A word on this clone: This sample includes further DNA sequences coding for the same CDR3. The genes are TRBV29-1 and TRBJ1-1; D unresolved. The CDR3 covers 13 residues. Germline CDR1 SQVTM, CDR2 ANQGSEA. V lost 4 bases and J 0 bases, leaving 9 bases between the germline ends. This CDR3 reads CSVAGVLNTEAFF. The CDR3, as DNA: TGCAGCGTTGCAGGAGTTTTGAACACTGAAGCTTTCTTT.

The V and J genes are TRBV19 and TRBJ2-1, with D perhaps matching TRBD1 (6 bases). This CDR3 contains 14 residues. Trimming shortened V by 5 bases and J by 10 bases, and 18 bases separated the two germline ends. CDR1 and CDR2 from the germline V gene are LNHDA and SQIVND (reference sequence). CDR3 sequence: CASSGQLIGLEQFF. The DNA for the CDR3 is TGTGCCAGTAGTGGACAGTTAATCGGCCTAGAGCAGTTCTTC.

The chain recombines TRBV11-2 with TRBJ2-1; no clear D gene. Between the trimmed V and J ends, which lost 4 bases and 4 bases, there was a span of 8 bases. CDR3 length: 13 amino acids. Germline CDR1 reads SGHAT; CDR2 reads FQNNGV. The CDR3, as DNA: TGTGCCAGCAGCTCTCTAGAGTACAATGAGCAGTTCTTC. It specifies CASSSLEYNEQFF.

The chain recombines TRBV5-4 with TRBJ2-1; D may be TRBD2 (6 bases). Trimming removed 3 bases at V and 9 bases at J, with 13 bases between. Per germline, CDR1 SGHNT and CDR2 YYREEE (reference sequence). The CDR3 length is 13 residues. The CDR3 DNA reads as TGTGCCAGCAGCTCGACTAGTAGTAGTGAGCAGTTCTTC. Translated, it gives CASSSTSSSEQFF.

The chain has TRBV9 and TRBJ2-1; 9 positions match TRBD1. The CDR3 spans 15 residues. The junction had 4 bases not matched to a gene; V was cut back by 3 bases and J by 3 bases. CDR1 SGDLS and CDR2 YYNGEE come from the germline V gene. The CDR3 is CASSGGQGGYNEQFF. CDR3 bases: TGTGCCAGCAGCGGGGGACAGGGAGGCTACAATGAGCAGTTCTTC.

This chain links TRBV2 with TRBJ2-7; D ambiguous. This CDR3 is 15 amino acids long. Trimming pared 7 bases from V and 3 bases from J, leaving 19 bases between. Germline loops: CDR1 SNHLY, CDR2 FYNNEI. In nucleotides, the CDR3 is TGTGCCAGCATGCGTCGTGGGGTAGTCGGCTACGAGCAGTACTTC. It encodes CASMRRGVVGYEQYF.

V usage is TRBV27 and J usage is TRBJ1-2; tentative D call: TRBD1 (6 bases). Germline loops: CDR1 MNHEY, CDR2 SMNVEV (reference sequence). V gave up 4 bases and J gave up 4 bases, with 13 bases separating them. The CDR3 totals 14 residues. CDR3 DNA sequence: TGTGCCAGCAGTTCCGCCGGGGGGCCCTATGGCTACACCTTC. Protein sequence: CASSSAGGPYGYTF.